This T cell receptor (beta chain) was found in a study of blood T cell repertoires in COVID-19. Study-level background: The United States, Italy and Spain supplied acute and convalescent COVID-19 samples. Sample material is recorded as cDNA or gDNA derived from T cells, B-cell-depleted T cells, or PBMCs.

Study processing details: Reference gene primer amplification yielded estimated nucleated cell counts. Sequencing was performed with immunoSEQ multiplex PCR; in TCRdb, only in-frame clones are kept and a portion is missing. The V and J calls and clone size were taken over from that table, and D and trimming were inferred from the DNA. The sample shows about 210,000 clones, 80% to 90% of them seen only once. This CDR3 is 14 amino acids long. Trimming at V came to 6 bases and at J to 4 bases, leaving 5 bases not matched to a gene. Per germline, CDR1 SGHTA and CDR2 FQGNSA. The chain employs TRBV7-2 and TRBJ2-7; 11 positions match TRBD1. The sequenced material came from peripheral blood. This clonotype originated in a man aged 45-60 years with active or convalescent COVID-19. The CDR3 reads CASSRTGGIYEQYF. CDR3 bases: TGTGCCAGCAGTAGGACAGGGGGCATATACGAGCAGTACTTC.